This T cell receptor (beta chain) was captured by sequencing in a study of CD8 T cells in Susac syndrome. Germline V gives CDR1 SGHAT, CDR2 FQNNGV. V was pared by 5 bases and J by 5 bases, with 13 bases of the junction left unmatched. The CDR3 loop spans 16 amino acids. Reverse transcription of 0.5 to 1 ug RNA was performed with random hexamers. TCRdb re-called the immunoSEQ multiplex PCR reads with MiXCR, one entry per CDR3 protein. Counted here are about 130,000 distinct CDR3 sequences, 90% to 95% occurring once; the ten biggest clones make up around 0.12%. Healthy donors constituted the controls, which were matched for age and sex.

The chain has TRBV11-2 and TRBJ1-1; 8 bases are a match to TRBD1. This TCR came from a human donor in good health. Sequenced input: CD4+ T cells from PBMCs. In DNA form, the CDR3 reads TGTGCCAGCAGCCAATTGACAGGGGCGAAGGGGACTGAAGCTTTCTTT. Residues: CASSQLTGAKGTEAFF.